This T cell receptor (beta chain) was sequenced in a study of blood T cell repertoires in COVID-19 (dated by TCRdb to about 2020). In the study overall: Collaborator samples came from the United States, Italy and Spain and covered acute and convalescent phases of COVID-19. The material from the prospective study consisted of cDNA or gDNA derived from T cells, B-cell-depleted T cells, or PBMCs. Deeply sampled blood TCRbeta repertoires from subjects exposed to, actively infected with, or recovered from COVID-19 were included in the dataset. The repertoires were made available in a free public database intended to serve as a resource for research on the immune response to SARS-CoV-2. The samples were drawn from two sources: the first 160 participants of the ongoing ImmuneRACE study, and 1,000 to 1,500 subjects contributed by 6 global collaborators. Sample metadata almost always included a de-identified subject ID, COVID-19 status, age in years and sex. HLA class I and class II types, where available, came from metadata supplied by the sample provider rather than from assay-based typing. The paper's findings and limits, for the study overall: How much clinical and demographic metadata was included differed by source and by participant, and the metadata was provided uncurated.

There are 12 amino acids in the CDR3, from cysteine to phenylalanine inclusive. Just CDR3 DNA is preserved here, 36 bases in frame from base 1. The V and J ends are trimmed by 5 bases and 5 bases, leaving 9 bases between them. For CDR1 and CDR2, the germline V gene lists MNHEY and SVGAGI. TCRbeta CDR3 regions were amplified from genomic DNA using the immunoSEQ Assay, a bias-controlled multiplex PCR. The paper's data handling went like this. The number of nucleated cells in each sample was estimated by amplification of reference gene primers within the assay. To quantify the absolute abundance of each unique TCRbeta CDR3 rearrangement, sequence reads were collapsed and filtered. For each sample, productive Simpson clonality was calculated by taking the square root of Simpson's diversity index across productive rearrangements. TCRdb carries this immuneACCESS record with in-frame sequences only. Its versions omit some clonotypes, under half of them owing to an unresolved V gene in the studies checked, with the rest unexplained. V and J calls plus clone size are reproduced from that table; the DNA served to infer D and trimming. The sample table lists approximately 250,000 clones, 65% to 90% of them with a count of one. The ten largest clones add up to 5% to 6.5% of the sample.

One collaborating source in Seattle enrolled patients during active infection and followed them longitudinally through the course of disease. Whole blood was collected in K2EDTA tubes by collaborating institutions according to the institutions' own protocols. Collaborator samples were shipped for TCRbeta analysis as frozen whole blood, isolated PBMCs, or DNA extracted from either sample type. Turning to this clone: It lacks a known antigen. It has no much larger one-base neighbor in the sample; base qualities were not kept.

The chain employs TRBV6-5 and TRBJ1-2; TRBD1 is a weak D gene call, 5 bases matching. Sequencing was carried out using peripheral blood. This receptor was obtained from a man in his fifties with COVID-19, enrolled during active disease. At the DNA level, the sequence is TGTGCCAGCAGTAACGACAGATATGGCTACACCTTC. Its protein is CASSNDRYGYTF.